A selection of T cell receptor beta chains follows, all from one sample in a study of cytomegalovirus exposure and HLA in healthy donors. Sequencing used immunoSEQ multiplex PCR; TCRdb keeps in-frame clones, though not all of them. This sample lists around 75,000 clones; its ten largest clones have roughly 0.9%. The sequencing sample was made of PBMCs. All receptors come from a boy aged 5-17 years in good health and CMV-seronegative. Both conserved end residues are part of each CDR3. Each record gives: V gene, CDR3 protein.

v_call: TRBV5-1; cdr3_aa: CASTPTGPDTQYF
v_call: TRBV18; cdr3_aa: CASSNTGNEGEAFF
v_call: TRBV9; cdr3_aa: CASSPGGRYQPQHF
v_call: TRBV6-1; cdr3_aa: CASSAPGRGYYGYTF
v_call: TRBV6-5; cdr3_aa: CASTREGAGWSEQYF
v_call: TRBV9; cdr3_aa: CASSVSSQETQYF
v_call: TRBV29-1; cdr3_aa: CSVDAGQETQYF
v_call: TRBV9; cdr3_aa: CASSGAASGPRATDTQYF
v_call: TRBV6-4; cdr3_aa: CASSDRGPGTGELFF
v_call: TRBV2; cdr3_aa: CASSEYQAGAGYTF
v_call: TRBV7-8; cdr3_aa: CASSSGGGRDTEAFF
v_call: TRBV19; cdr3_aa: CASSTGIEYQPQHF
v_call: TRBV25-1; cdr3_aa: CASSEAAGNEQFF
v_call: TRBV27; cdr3_aa: CASSRDRGPNTEAFF
v_call: TRBV11-1; cdr3_aa: CASSTTGTETYEQYF
v_call: TRBV15; cdr3_aa: CATSGDRAGRLGTEAFF
v_call: TRBV12-5; cdr3_aa: CASGLRGQGGNQPQHF
v_call: TRBV7-2; cdr3_aa: CASSLDRGGYTF